A selection of T cell receptor beta chains follows, all from one sample in a study of OX40 agonist ivuxolimab in advanced cancers. TCRdb keeps only in-frame clones here, not all; method: immunoSEQ multiplex PCR. In the table there are roughly 100,000 clones, roughly 88% of which are singletons. The sequencing used CD4+ or CD8+ T cells sorted from blood, collected in a trial of the OX40 agonist ivuxolimab. These TCRs come from an adult with an advanced solid tumor such as melanoma, head and neck, liver or kidney cancer. Each CDR3 is given with its conserved first and last residue. Each record gives: CDR3 DNA, CDR3 protein, D gene, V gene, CDR3 length, J gene, clone size. The D gene is left open where the match is weak. Clone size, where shown, is once, few, many, or a class for clones that have expanded.

TGTGCCAGCAGCGTAGGACGGGAGGGCCAGTTCACCGGGGAGCTGTTTTTT,CASSVGREGQFTGELFF,TRBD2,TRBV9,17,TRBJ2-2,-
TGTGCCAGCAGCTTGGGACAGGGTGCAAATCAGCCCCAGCATTTT,CASSLGQGANQPQHF,TRBD1,TRBV13,15,TRBJ1-5,-
TGTGCCAGCTCGGACAGGGCCGATTCACCCCTCCACTTT,CASSDRADSPLHF,TRBD1,TRBV18,13,TRBJ1-6,-
TGTGCCAGCAGCTTAGAAAGAGGAGGTAGTTCACCCCTCCACTTT,CASSLERGGSSPLHF,-,TRBV11-2,15,TRBJ1-6,-
TGTGCCAGCAGCTTATATCGGTCTCCTTTTAAGGGGACCGGGGAGCTGTTTTTT,CASSLYRSPFKGTGELFF,-,TRBV7-2,18,TRBJ2-2,once
TGTGCCAGCAGCCCATTCCTTGGGGCAGAAGGCACAGATACGCAGTATTTT,CASSPFLGAEGTDTQYF,-,TRBV9,17,TRBJ2-3,-
TGTGCCCTCGGACAGGCCGCGTTCTTC,CALGQAAFF,TRBD1,TRBV6-1,9,TRBJ2-1,-
TGCGCCAGCAGCCAAACACGGGGAGGTAGCAATCAGCCCCAGCATTTT,CASSQTRGGSNQPQHF,-,TRBV23-1,16,TRBJ1-5,once
TGTGCCACCAGCAGATCCTCTTCTAGGTCCTCCGGGGAGCTGTTTTTT,CATSRSSSRSSGELFF,-,TRBV15,16,TRBJ2-2,-
TGTGCCAGCAGTGAAGGACTAGCAAGTAACAATGAGCAGTTCTTC,CASSEGLASNNEQFF,TRBD2,TRBV2,15,TRBJ2-1,-
TGTGCCAGCAGTAAACTAGCGGTTGACAATGAGCAGTTCTTC,CASSKLAVDNEQFF,TRBD2,TRBV27,14,TRBJ2-1,-
TGTGCCAGCAATAAGGTGGGGGATGGTGCAGATACGCAGTATTTT,CASNKVGDGADTQYF,-,TRBV9,15,TRBJ2-3,-
TGTGCCAGTAGTATAGATCAGCGAAGCGGCTTCTACAATGAGCAGTTCTTC,CASSIDQRSGFYNEQFF,-,TRBV19,17,TRBJ2-1,-
TGCGCCAGCAGCTCCGGGACAGGGGCCTACGAGCAGTACTTC,CASSSGTGAYEQYF,TRBD1,TRBV5-1,14,TRBJ2-7,-
TGTGCCTGGAAACGTCCGGGGGGCTTAGGATCACCCCTCCACTTT,CAWKRPGGLGSPLHF,-,TRBV30,15,TRBJ1-6,-
TGTGCCAGTAGTATAGATTACCTCTACGAGCAGTACTTC,CASSIDYLYEQYF,-,TRBV19,13,TRBJ2-7,-
TGTGCCTGGAGCACATCTAGTGGGAGGGTTAATGAGCAGTTCTTC,CAWSTSSGRVNEQFF,TRBD2,TRBV30,15,TRBJ2-1,-
TGTGCCAGCAGCAAGACAGTGAGCTCCTACAATGAGCAGTTCTTC,CASSKTVSSYNEQFF,-,TRBV7-9,15,TRBJ2-1,-
TGTGCCAGCAGCCCTATGGGCGGGAGGGTCACAGATACGCAGTATTTT,CASSPMGGRVTDTQYF,TRBD2,TRBV7-9,16,TRBJ2-3,-
TGTGCCAGCAGTCCCGGGGATAGCGGGGGGGAGGTGCAGTTCTTC,CASSPGDSGGEVQFF,TRBD2,TRBV27,15,TRBJ2-1,-
TGTGCCAGCAGAAACCTAGCGGGAGGGTACAATGAGCAGTTCTTC,CASRNLAGGYNEQFF,TRBD2,TRBV11-2,15,TRBJ2-1,-
TGTGCCAGCAGCCATGGGACAGAATCAAATCAGCCCCAGCATTTT,CASSHGTESNQPQHF,TRBD1,TRBV7-2,15,TRBJ1-5,-
TGTGCCAGCAGCCTTACCGGGACAGGGTTTTACGAGCAGTACTTC,CASSLTGTGFYEQYF,TRBD1,TRBV11-2,15,TRBJ2-7,once
TGTGCCAGTAGTATGAGGGGGTTTCATGAGCAGTTCTTC,CASSMRGFHEQFF,-,TRBV19,13,TRBJ2-1,-
TGTGCCAGCAGCTCCGGGACTAGCGGGACCCGTTTT,CASSSGTSGTRF,TRBD2,TRBV7-9,12,TRBJ2-3,-
TGTGCCAGCAGCTGGGACTTCAACACCGGGGAGCTGTTTTTT,CASSWDFNTGELFF,-,TRBV7-9,14,TRBJ2-2,-
TGTGCTAGTGAAAACCCAACAGGGGTGGCCGGGGAGCTGTTTTTT,CASENPTGVAGELFF,TRBD1,TRBV12-5,15,TRBJ2-2,-
TGTGCCAGCAGTTCTCTGACTAGCGGGAGGGGGGATGAGCAGTTCTTC,CASSSLTSGRGDEQFF,TRBD2,TRBV27,16,TRBJ2-1,-
TGTGCTAGTGGTTTGACCCGACAGGGGGTTTACAGGGGCGGTCAGCCCCAGCATTTT,CASGLTRQGVYRGGQPQHF,TRBD1,TRBV12-5,19,TRBJ1-5,-
TGTGCCATCAGTGAGCCTGCAAGCACAGATACGCAGTATTTT,CAISEPASTDTQYF,-,TRBV10-3,14,TRBJ2-3,-
TGTGCCAGCAGTCCGCCGGGACAGGGGAAATACGAGCAGTACTTC,CASSPPGQGKYEQYF,TRBD1,TRBV28,15,TRBJ2-7,few